These 9 T cell receptor beta chains share one sample of origin, sequenced in a study of post-analysis software for immune sequencing data. Libraries were made from TCR beta cDNA, and they carried unique molecular identifiers. TCRdb re-called the PCR reads with MiXCR, one entry per CDR3 protein. The table has roughly 620,000 distinct CDR3 sequences, roughly 47% seen once; the top ten hold approximately 1.7%. The study, taken as a whole, reports: In patients, five or six TRBV segments were more frequent than in controls, with TRBV5-6, TRBV5-1 and TRBV20-1 among them.

These receptors lack a known antigen. The specimen sequenced was blood. The receptor source for this set is a girl aged 5-17 years with multiple sclerosis.

This clonotype was counted only a few times. The CDR3, as DNA: TGTGCCAGCAGCACGGATGGGAATGAAAAACTGTTTTTT. Translating it yields CASSTDGNEKLFF. The rearrangement uses TRBV9 and TRBJ1-4; D unclear. Germline loops: CDR1 SGDLS, CDR2 YYNGEE. V lost 4 bases, J lost 5 bases, and 9 bases lay in between. The CDR3 runs 13 residues.

This clonotype was observed a few times. This rearrangement joins TRBV4-2 to TRBJ2-3; 7 bases match TRBD2. The CDR3 covers 16 residues. Trimming at V came to 0 bases and at J to 2 bases, leaving 5 bases not matched to a gene. CDR1 is LGHNA, CDR2 YNFKEQ, per germline. CDR3 amino acids: CASSQEGRDYTDTQYF. The CDR3 DNA sequence: TGTGCCAGCAGCCAAGAGGGCCGGGACTACACAGATACGCAGTATTTT.

This sequence joins TRBV12-5 and TRBJ2-3; the D is unclear. Trimming cost V 10 bases and J 2 bases, with 13 bases left between them. The CDR3 spans 13 residues. Germline V gene lookup returns CDR1 LGHNT and CDR2 FRNRAP. CDR3 nucleotides: TGTGCTACCGTTGGTTGGAACACAGATACGCAGTATTTT. As protein: CATVGWNTDTQYF.

Only a few counts were recorded for this clonotype. This chain links TRBV12-3 or TRBV12-4 with TRBJ1-2; D gene uncertain. The CDR3 is 12 amino acids. Trimming took 8 bases from V and 4 from J, leaving 11 bases between them. This CDR3 reads CASSVDGYGYTF. The DNA for the CDR3 is TGTGCCAGCTCAGTGGACGGCTATGGCTACACCTTC.

In its sample, this clonotype was seen a few times. The chain joins TRBV12-3 or TRBV12-4 to TRBJ2-6; TRBD1 might be the D (5 bases). The V end lost 6 bases, the J end lost 2 bases, and 14 bases lay between the germline ends. The CDR3 has 16 residues. The CDR3 DNA is TGTGCCAGCAGCCGCCCCACAGGTCCTGGGGCCAACGTCCTGACTTTC. This sequence encodes CASSRPTGPGANVLTF.

A few counts support this clonotype. The V and J genes are TRBV13 and TRBJ2-1; TRBD1 might be the D (6 bases). Trimming removed 2 bases from V and 6 bases from J, with 26 bases in between. Looked up from germline, CDR1 is PRHDT and CDR2 is FYEKMQ (reference sequence). The CDR3 contains 19 residues. The CDR3 DNA reads as TGTGCCAGCAGCTTATCCTTTGGACAGATAACTCGTGGGGCCAATGAGCAGTTCTTC. Protein product: CASSLSFGQITRGANEQFF.

This clonotype showed up just a few times. This chain connects TRBV6-5 to TRBJ2-7, with D perhaps TRBD1 or TRBD2 (5 bases each). Trimming removed 6 bases at V and 0 bases at J, with 15 bases between. The germline gives CDR1 MNHEY, CDR2 SVGAGI. The CDR3 totals 15 residues. CDR3 DNA: TGTGCCAGCAGCCCCCGGGACGCCTCCTCCTACGAGCAGTACTTC. Protein sequence: CASSPRDASSYEQYF.

Here the CDR3 reads CASSFRFFGGRNEKLFF. Written as DNA, the CDR3 is TGTGCCAGCAGCTTCCGGTTTTTCGGGGGCCGTAATGAAAAACTGTTTTTT. This sequence joins TRBV5-5 and TRBJ1-4, with D tentatively TRBD1 (6 bases). The length of the CDR3 is 17 residues. Germline V gene sequence: CDR1 SGHKS, CDR2 YYEKEE (reference sequence). Trimming left V 2 bases short and J 4 bases short, with 18 bases between.

The J gene is TRBJ2-7, the V gene TRBV12-3 or TRBV12-4; D possibly corresponds to TRBD1 (6 bases). V lost 5 bases and J 5 bases, leaving 10 bases between the germline ends. CDR3 size: 12 residues. Here the CDR3 reads CASSPGADEQYF. Written as DNA, the CDR3 is TGTGCCAGCAGTCCAGGGGCGGACGAGCAGTACTTC.